Included here is one T cell receptor (beta chain) sequence, with context. What it binds is not known. The data belong to a study of T cell repertoires in cytomegalovirus infection. Study-wide findings and caveats: HLA-C-restricted CMV-specific TCR beta clonotypes were dominant in the ex vivo response. Cumulative frequency (of public TCR beta family members) identified carriers of CMV plus the relevant HLA.

TCRdb used MiXCR to reprocess the reads, holding one entry per CDR3 protein. The table lists roughly 120,000 distinct CDR3 sequences, roughly 32% of them singletons. CDR1 and CDR2 (germline): SGHVS, FNYEAQ. The V and J ends lost 4 bases and 5 bases respectively, with 6 bases between them. The CDR3 is 11 residues long. This chain joins TRBV7-6 and TRBJ2-7; D gene unclear. The origin of this receptor is a human donor in good health (CMV status not recorded). Some clones in this sample may be carry-over from other donors' samples. This sample comprised CD8+ T cells from cultured PBMCs, obtained from culture after CMV antigen stimulation. The CDR3 DNA follows: TGTGCCAGCAGCTCAGGCGACGAGCAGTACTTC. It codes for CASSSGDEQYF.